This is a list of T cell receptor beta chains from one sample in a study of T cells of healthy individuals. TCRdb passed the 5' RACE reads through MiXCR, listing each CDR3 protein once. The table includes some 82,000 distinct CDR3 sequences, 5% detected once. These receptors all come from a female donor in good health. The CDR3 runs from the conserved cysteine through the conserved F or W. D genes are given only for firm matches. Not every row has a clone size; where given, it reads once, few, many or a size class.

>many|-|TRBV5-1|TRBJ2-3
TGCGCCAGCAGCTCACAGGAGGCAGATACGCAGTATTTT
CASSSQEADTQYF
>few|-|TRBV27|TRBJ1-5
TGTGCCAGCAGTTTATCGAAGGATCAGCCCCAGCATTTT
CASSLSKDQPQHF
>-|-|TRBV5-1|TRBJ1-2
TGCGCCAGCAGCTTGACTCGTGGGGAAGGGAATGGCTACACCTTC
CASSLTRGEGNGYTF
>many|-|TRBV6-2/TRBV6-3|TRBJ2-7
TGTGCCAGCAGCACCGGACGGACCTACGAGCAGTACTTC
CASSTGRTYEQYF
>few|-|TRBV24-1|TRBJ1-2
TGTGCCACCAGTGATCCCAGGGGCTACTATGGCTACACCTTC
CATSDPRGYYGYTF
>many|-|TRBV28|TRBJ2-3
TGTGCCAGCAGTTCTCCGGGGACCAAAAGGGATACGCAGTATTTT
CASSSPGTKRDTQYF
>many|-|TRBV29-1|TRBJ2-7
TGCAGCGTTGAAAGAGGACCGAGGTACGAGCAGTACTTC
CSVERGPRYEQYF
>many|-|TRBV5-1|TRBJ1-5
TGCGCCAGCAGCCCGTCGGGGGGGAGGCAGCCCCAGCATTTT
CASSPSGGRQPQHF
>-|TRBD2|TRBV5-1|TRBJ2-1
TGCGCCAGCAGCGGCGGGGGGCAGGGAGTTAGATTTTACAATGAGCAGTTCTTC
CASSGGGQGVRFYNEQFF
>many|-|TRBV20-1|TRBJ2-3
TGCAGTGCCATGAGCGGGCGCCCAGGAGATACGCAGTATTTT
CSAMSGRPGDTQYF
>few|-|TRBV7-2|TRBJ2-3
TGTGCCAGCAGCTTAGAACGGGCTGATACGCAGTATTTT
CASSLERADTQYF
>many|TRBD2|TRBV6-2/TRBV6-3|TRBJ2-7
TGTGCCAGCAGTTACGGTCTAGCGGGGCCTTCCTACGAGCAGTACTTC
CASSYGLAGPSYEQYF
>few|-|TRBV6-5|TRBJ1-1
TGTGCCAGCAGATCCCCTGGGTCCTACATGAACACTGAAGCTTTCTTT
CASRSPGSYMNTEAFF
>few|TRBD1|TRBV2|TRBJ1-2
TGTGCCAGTTTAGACAGGGTGCGGAACACCTTC
CASLDRVRNTF
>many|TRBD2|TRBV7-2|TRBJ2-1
TGTGCCAGCAGCTTAGTGCTGTCCGGGAGGGCCGGGTACAATGAGCAGTTCTTC
CASSLVLSGRAGYNEQFF
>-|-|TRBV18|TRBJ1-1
TGTGCCAGCTCACCACCGGGGCGGTACATGAACACTGAAGCTTTCTTT
CASSPPGRYMNTEAFF
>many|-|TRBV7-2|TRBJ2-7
TGTGCCAGCAGCTTTGGACAGACCTACGAGCAGTACTTC
CASSFGQTYEQYF
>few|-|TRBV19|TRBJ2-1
TGTGCCAGTAGTATACAGGGACCCTCATACAATGAGCAGTTCTTC
CASSIQGPSYNEQFF
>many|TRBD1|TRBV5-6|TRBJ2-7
TGTGCCAGCAGTTTGGGACAGGGGGCGCGGGAGCAGTACTTC
CASSLGQGAREQYF
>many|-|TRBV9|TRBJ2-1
TGTGCCAGCAGCGGTGGCAGCTACAATGAGCAGTTCTTC
CASSGGSYNEQFF
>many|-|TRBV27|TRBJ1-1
TGTGCCAGCAGTTTATCAATGAGCTTTGAAGCTTTCTTT
CASSLSMSFEAFF
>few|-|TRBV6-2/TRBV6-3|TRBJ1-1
TGTGCCAGCACCTATTTACGTCGGGGCGACACTGAAGCTTTCTTT
CASTYLRRGDTEAFF
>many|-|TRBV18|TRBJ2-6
TGTGCCAGCTCCCCTGCCCCCACGAATTCCCCTGGGGCCAACGTCCTGACTTTC
CASSPAPTNSPGANVLTF
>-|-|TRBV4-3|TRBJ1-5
TGCGCCAGCAGCCAGGTCTTTTCCCCTAGCAATCAGCCCCAGCATTTT
CASSQVFSPSNQPQHF
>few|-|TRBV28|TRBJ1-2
TGTGCCAGCAGCCCGTTGGGTCGGGGGGCCAACTATGGCTACACCTTC
CASSPLGRGANYGYTF
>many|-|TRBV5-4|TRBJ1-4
TGTGCCAGCAGCTGGACCGACGCAACTAATGAAAAACTGTTTTTT
CASSWTDATNEKLFF
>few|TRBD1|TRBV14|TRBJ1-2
TGTGCCAGCAGCCAGAGACCGGGACAGGGGCTGAACGGCGGCTACACCTTC
CASSQRPGQGLNGGYTF
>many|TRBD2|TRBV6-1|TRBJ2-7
TGTGCCAGCAGTGAAGCCGCCGGGACTAGCTACGAGCAGTACTTC
CASSEAAGTSYEQYF
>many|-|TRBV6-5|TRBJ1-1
TGTGCCAGCAGTTACTCTGCGGGGAACACTGAAGCTTTCTTT
CASSYSAGNTEAFF
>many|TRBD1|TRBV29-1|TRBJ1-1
TGCAGCGCCGGGACAGGGCGGGTAGCTTTCTTT
CSAGTGRVAFF
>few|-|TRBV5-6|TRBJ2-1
TGTGCCAGCAGCTTGGTCAGAGGGGGAAATGAGCAGTTCTTC
CASSLVRGGNEQFF
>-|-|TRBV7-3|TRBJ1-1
TGTGCCGGCAGCTTAACAGCCGGGAACACTGAAGCTTTCTTT
CAGSLTAGNTEAFF
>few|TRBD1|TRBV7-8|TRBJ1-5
TGTGCCAGCAGACCGACAGGGAATAGCAATCAGCCCCAGCATTTT
CASRPTGNSNQPQHF
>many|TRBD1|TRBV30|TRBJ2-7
TGTGCCTGGAGTGATCTGGACAGGGTAAACTACGAGCAGTACTTC
CAWSDLDRVNYEQYF
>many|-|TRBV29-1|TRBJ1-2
TGCAGCGTCGAACAGGGAGAATTCGATGGCTACACCTTC
CSVEQGEFDGYTF
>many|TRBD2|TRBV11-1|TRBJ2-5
TGTGCCAGCAGCCTCCAGGGACTAGCGAAAGAGACCCAGTACTTC
CASSLQGLAKETQYF
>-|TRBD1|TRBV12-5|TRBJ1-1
TGTGCTAGTGGTTTGGCCCCGACAGGGTGGAACACTGAAGCTTTCTTT
CASGLAPTGWNTEAFF
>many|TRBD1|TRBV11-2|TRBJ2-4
TGTGCCAGCAGCTGGACAGGCCCAACAGCCAAAAACATTCAGTACTTC
CASSWTGPTAKNIQYF
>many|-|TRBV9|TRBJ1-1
TGTGCCAGTTGCGGTGGTTTGAACACTGAAGCTTTCTTT
CASCGGLNTEAFF
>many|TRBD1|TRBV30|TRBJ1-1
TGTGCCTGGAGTGTTCAGGGGGCCTCGGCTGAAGCTTTCTTT
CAWSVQGASAEAFF
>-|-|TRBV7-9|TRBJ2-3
TGTGCCAGCAAAATGGATACGCAGTATTTT
CASKMDTQYF
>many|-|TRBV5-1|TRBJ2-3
TGCGCCAGCAGCTTAGGGACTTACACAGATACGCAGTATTTT
CASSLGTYTDTQYF
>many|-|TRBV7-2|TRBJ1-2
TGTGCCAGCAGCCCGACGACAGGACCCTATGGCTACACCTTC
CASSPTTGPYGYTF
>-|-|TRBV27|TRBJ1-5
TGTGCCAGCAGTTGGGGGGGTCCGGGGCAGCCCCAGCATTTT
CASSWGGPGQPQHF
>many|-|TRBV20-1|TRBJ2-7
TGCAGTGCTATCGGTGGGAGAGGGGCAGGCAGTACCTACGAGCAGTACTTC
CSAIGGRGAGSTYEQYF
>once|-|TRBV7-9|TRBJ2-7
TGTGCCAGCAGCGCCGACGGACCAACCAATTACGAGCAGTACTTC
CASSADGPTNYEQYF